What follows are 25 T cell receptor beta chains derived from one specimen sequenced in a study of shared clonotypes between healthy human individuals. Here immunoSEQ multiplex PCR was the method, and the copy in TCRdb shows in-frame clones only, minus some. The sample contains around 500,000 clones, 79% of which appear only once. Material: PBMCs. Receptors originate from a woman aged 40-49 years in good health. Some clones in this sample may be carry-over from other donors' samples.

There are a few counts of this clone. The CDR3 spells CASSFSGAGSNQPQHF. CDR3 in DNA: TGTGCCAGCAGCTTTTCTGGGGCCGGGAGCAATCAGCCCCAGCATTTT. The chain has TRBV7-2 and TRBJ1-5; a weak D match, TRBD1 (5 bases). With 3 bases removed from V and 1 base from J, the gap between germline ends came to 13 bases. CDR1 is SGHTA, CDR2 FQGNSA, per germline. The CDR3 is made up of 16 amino acids.

This clone has just a few counts. The chain couples TRBV29-1 to TRBJ1-2; D is possibly TRBD1 (6 bases). The CDR3 runs 13 residues. Germline V CDR1 and CDR2: SQVTM, ANQGSEA. V lost 3 bases to trimming and J lost 0 bases, with 8 bases between them. The CDR3 loop reads CSVEAGANYGYTF. As DNA, the CDR3 is TGCAGCGTTGAGGCAGGGGCTAACTATGGCTACACCTTC.

The count of this clone is one. The genes are TRBV19 and TRBJ2-7; 8 nucleotides line up with TRBD1. CDR1 and CDR2 (germline): LNHDA, SQIVND (reference sequence). V was clipped by 5 bases and J by 3 bases; unmatched bases: 6. This CDR3 is built from 14 residues. The DNA for the CDR3 is TGTGCCAGTAGTCAATTGACAGGGGACTACGAGCAGTACTTC. This codes for CASSQLTGDYEQYF.

The chain combines TRBV4-1 with TRBJ2-1; D uncertain. Looked up from germline, CDR1 is MGHRA and CDR2 is YSYEKL. Trimming cost V 0 bases and J 10 bases, with 7 bases left between them. The CDR3 contains 12 residues. The chain's CDR3 is CASSQDSPEQFF. Written as DNA, the CDR3 is TGCGCCAGCAGCCAAGATTCACCGGAGCAGTTCTTC.

A note on this clone: Other nucleotide sequences in the sample specify the same CDR3. The rearrangement links TRBV5-1 to TRBJ1-5, with D perhaps matching TRBD1 (6 bases). The V gene's germline CDR1 is SGHRS and CDR2 YFSETQ. The CDR3 spans 15 residues. Trimming shortened V by 1 base and J by 1 base, and 9 bases separated the two germline ends. CDR3 in DNA: TGCGCCAGCAGCTTGACAGGGAACAGCAATCAGCCCCAGCATTTT. It specifies CASSLTGNSNQPQHF.

The chain employs TRBV18 and TRBJ2-5; D not resolved. The CDR3 extends over 15 amino acids. V shed 0 bases and J shed 2 bases, with 10 bases lying between them. Germline V CDR1 and CDR2: KGHSH, LQKENI. The CDR3 is CASSPPAATQETQYF. CDR3 coding DNA: TGTGCCAGCTCACCACCGGCGGCTACACAAGAGACCCAGTACTTC.

This clone has only one observation. The chain uses TRBV15 and TRBJ1-4; the D gene is possibly TRBD1 (5 bases). The CDR3 extends over 13 amino acids. In germline, CDR1 is LNHNV, CDR2 YYDKDF (reference sequence). The V and J ends lost 6 bases and 5 bases respectively, with 10 bases between them. The CDR3 loop is CATSWGGNEKLFF. Here the CDR3 DNA reads TGTGCCACCAGTTGGGGGGGGAATGAAAAACTGTTTTTT.

The rearrangement links TRBV9 to TRBJ2-3, with D perhaps matching TRBD2 (6 bases). The CDR3 contains 15 residues. The germline V gene has CDR1 SGDLS and CDR2 YYNGEE. Trimming took off 3 bases at V and 2 bases at J, with 13 bases between the two ends. Here the CDR3 reads CASSAQDYPTDTQYF. The CDR3 nucleotides are TGTGCCAGCAGCGCTCAGGACTACCCCACAGATACGCAGTATTTT.

This clone was counted ten times or more. V gene TRBV6-5 combines with J gene TRBJ1-5; no reliable D call. Germline loops: CDR1 MNHEY, CDR2 SVGAGI. V lost 8 bases, J lost 1 base, and 9 bases lay in between. CDR3 size: 13 residues. The CDR3 nucleotides are TGTGCCAGCGCCCCTGCGAGCAATCAGCCCCAGCATTTT. Its translation: CASAPASNQPQHF.

This sequence joins TRBV5-1 and TRBJ1-1; TRBD1 aligns across 7 bases. V trimming: 5 bases; J trimming: 5 bases; junction bases outside the gene matches: 9. The CDR3 covers 14 residues. Germline CDR1 and CDR2: SGHRS and YFSETQ. In DNA, the CDR3 is TGCGCCAGCAGTGAGACAGGGATGGGGACTGAAGCTTTCTTT. Amino acid sequence: CASSETGMGTEAFF. Full variable domain (missing parts from reference TRBV5-1 and TRBJ1-1): KAGVTQTPRYLIKTRGQQVTLSCSPISGHRSVSWYQQTPGQGLQFLFEYFSETQRNKGNFPGRFSGRQFSNSRSEMNVSTLELGDSALYLCASSETGMGTEAFFGQGTRLTVV.

This clone was seen only once. This rearrangement joins TRBV28 to TRBJ2-5, with 7 positions matching TRBD2. The J call may be incorrect, as the DNA end agrees better with TRBJ2-7. The germline CDR1 and CDR2 sequences are MDHEN and SYDVKM. CDR3 length: 14 amino acids. The chain's CDR3 is CASSPLAGTYEQYF. CDR3 nucleotide sequence: TGTGCCAGCAGTCCATTAGCGGGTACCTACGAGCAGTACTTC.

The sample holds many counts of this clone. The genes are TRBV19 and TRBJ1-5; 10 positions match TRBD1. This CDR3 contains 19 residues. CDR1 and CDR2 (germline): LNHDA, SQIVND (reference sequence). The trim removed 4 bases at V and 2 bases at J, leaving 14 bases unmatched. The CDR3 DNA reads TGTGCCAGTAGTAGCGCAGGGACAGGGGCTTTTTCGGGCAATCAGCCCCAGCATTTT. Translation: CASSSAGTGAFSGNQPQHF.

The V and J genes are TRBV7-2 and TRBJ2-2, with no clear D. V gave up 1 base and J gave up 4 bases, with 7 bases separating them. The CDR3 has 14 residues. The germline CDR1 and CDR2 sequences are SGHTA and FQGNSA. The CDR3 nucleotides read TGTGCCAGCAGCTTAGGCGGCTTCACCGGGGAGCTGTTTTTT. Protein product: CASSLGGFTGELFF.

The gene calls are TRBV2 and TRBJ2-7; D possibly corresponds to TRBD2 (5 bases). CDR1 SNHLY and CDR2 FYNNEI come from the germline V gene. This CDR3 is 14 amino acids long. Between the trimmed V and J ends, which lost 2 bases and 4 bases, there was a span of 12 bases. Written as DNA, the CDR3 is TGTGCCAGCAGTGAATACGGGGTCGGATACGAGCAGTACTTC. Translating it yields CASSEYGVGYEQYF.

The rearrangement links TRBV7-3 to TRBJ2-3; maybe TRBD1 (5 bases). Germline CDR1 reads SGHTA; CDR2 reads FQGTGA. V lost 5 bases to trimming and J lost 5 bases, with 11 bases between them. The CDR3 runs to 13 residues. CDR3 region: CASSELQGDTQYF. The CDR3 DNA follows: TGTGCCAGCAGCGAATTGCAGGGAGATACGCAGTATTTT.

Regarding this clone: One junction end disagrees with the germline gene, perhaps due to a read error. The chain couples TRBV11-2 to TRBJ2-7; the D gene could be TRBD1 or TRBD2 (5 bases each). CDR1 and CDR2 from the germline V gene are SGHAT and FQNNGV. CDR3 length: 13 amino acids. CDR3 nucleotides: TGTGCCAGCAGCTCGATGTCCGGGACGCAGATGGACTTC. Protein product: CASSSMSGTQMDF.

J is TRBJ1-5 and V is TRBV25-1; no reliable D call. Germline CDR1 is MGHDK and CDR2 is SYGVNS. V shed 0 bases and J shed 4 bases, with 4 bases lying between them. The CDR3 is made up of 13 amino acids. The CDR3 DNA follows: TGTGCCAGCAGTGAATATGCGAATCAGCCCCAGCATTTT. Its protein product is CASSEYANQPQHF.

J is TRBJ2-2 and V is TRBV6-4, with 9 bases matching TRBD2. The CDR3 sequence is 17 residues long. CDR1 is MRHNA, CDR2 SNTAGT, per germline. V dropped 6 bases and J dropped 2; count of bases not matched to a gene: 10. The DNA for the CDR3 is TGTGCCAGCAGCCCCCTAGCGGGAAGGCGAAACACCGGGGAGCTGTTTTTT. Protein: CASSPLAGRRNTGELFF.

About this clone itself: A far larger clone is off by one base, so a read error is likely. V usage is TRBV5-4 and J usage is TRBJ2-2; maybe TRBD2 (5 bases). Germline CDR1 reads SGHNT; CDR2 reads YYREEE (reference sequence). This CDR3 contains 15 residues. The CDR3 nucleotides are TGTGCCAGCAGCTTTTCCAGAGCGAACACCGGGGAGCTGCTTTTT. It is translated as CASSFSRANTGELLF. The variable domain in full, with the rest retrieved from reference TRBV5-4 and TRBJ2-2, is ETGVTQSPTHLIKTRGQQVTLRCSSQSGHNTVSWYQQALGQGPQFIFQYYREEENGRGNFPPRFSGLQFPNYSSELNVNALELDDSALYLCASSFSRANTGELLFGEGSRLTVL.

This chain joins TRBV28 and TRBJ2-1; 7 bases map to TRBD1. CDR1 MDHEN and CDR2 SYDVKM come from the germline V gene. The ends lost 4 bases at V and 6 bases at J; junction bases unmatched: 9. This CDR3 has 15 amino acids. In DNA, the CDR3 is TGTGCCAGCAGTTCCTCGGACAGGTGGGGCAATGAGCAGTTCTTC. This sequence encodes CASSSSDRWGNEQFF.

V gene TRBV19 combines with J gene TRBJ2-7; 9 nucleotides match TRBD1. V lost 8 bases, J lost 1 base, and 3 bases stayed unmatched. The germline V gene has CDR1 LNHDA and CDR2 SQIVND (reference sequence). The CDR3 spans 13 residues. CDR3 DNA: TGTGCCAGTTGGGACAGGGATTCCTACGAGCAGTACTTC. Protein product: CASWDRDSYEQYF.

Comment on this clone: One base away lies a much larger clone, so this may be a sequencing read error. The rearrangement joins TRBV10-2 to TRBJ1-1; D not certain. V was shortened by 6 bases and J by 1 base, with 3 bases between the two germline ends. This CDR3 region has 11 residues. The germline V gene has CDR1 WSHSY and CDR2 SAAADI. The CDR3, as DNA: TGCGCCAGCAGGGAGAACACTGAAGCTTTCTTT. Translation: CASRENTEAFF.

The V call is TRBV28, the J call TRBJ1-2; 8 bases agree with TRBD1. V lost 5 bases, J lost 8 bases, and 4 bases stayed unmatched. Per germline, CDR1 MDHEN and CDR2 SYDVKM. The CDR3 has 12 residues. The chain's CDR3 is CASSQGQAGYTF. CDR3 in DNA: TGTGCCAGCAGTCAGGGACAGGCCGGCTACACCTTC.

This chain connects TRBV7-3 to TRBJ2-1; no clear D gene. The V end was cut by 5 bases, the J end by 6 bases, with 14 bases between. The germline gives CDR1 SGHTA, CDR2 FQGTGA. The CDR3 runs to 14 residues. CDR3: CASSAIPRGNEQFF. The CDR3 nucleotides are TGTGCCAGCAGCGCTATACCCCGAGGCAATGAGCAGTTCTTC.

This chain uses TRBV10-3 with TRBJ2-3; 9 positions agree with TRBD2. V shed 3 bases and J 4 bases; nucleotides not matched to a gene: 5. Germline loops: CDR1 ENHRY, CDR2 SYGVKD. The CDR3 has 15 residues. CDR3 amino acids: CAISERREGPDTQYF. The DNA of the CDR3 is TGTGCCATCAGTGAAAGGCGGGAGGGGCCAGATACGCAGTATTTT.